Listed below are T cell receptor beta chains from one sample, sequenced in a study of cytotoxic CD8 clonotypes in ibrutinib-treated CLL. Generated by immunoSEQ multiplex PCR, the TCRdb table keeps only in-frame clones and is missing some. Of roughly 180,000 clones in the sample, approximately 80% were seen once. The sample in question was PBMCs, obtained after 24 months of ibrutinib treatment. All receptors derive from a human donor with chronic lymphocytic leukemia. The CDR3 runs from the conserved cysteine through the conserved F or W. A D gene is named only where the DNA matches it firmly. Not every row has a clone size; where given, it reads once, few, many or a size class.

CASSLAGGFRQPQHF	TGTGCCAGCAGCTTAGCTGGGGGATTCAGGCAGCCCCAGCATTTT	TRBV11-1	NA	NA	TRBJ1-5
CAWSLGGGKQPQHF	TGTGCCTGGAGCCTGGGAGGGGGCAAGCAGCCCCAGCATTTT	TRBV30	few	TRBD1	TRBJ1-5
CASSPRQGNPRGANVLTF	TGTGCCAGCTCACCGAGACAGGGGAACCCCCGTGGGGCCAACGTCCTGACTTTC	TRBV18	once	TRBD1	TRBJ2-6
CASSSRSYNSPLHF	TGTGCCAGCAGTTCACGTTCCTATAATTCACCCCTCCACTTT	TRBV11-2	NA	NA	TRBJ1-6
CAISAGQGRTYEQYF	TGTGCCATCAGCGCTGGACAGGGGAGAACCTACGAGCAGTACTTC	TRBV10-3	NA	TRBD1	TRBJ2-7
CASSLEGLSGNTIYF	TGCGCCAGCAGCTTGGAAGGGTTGTCTGGAAACACCATATATTTT	TRBV5-1	few	NA	TRBJ1-3
CASSLESNGGAYNEQFF	TGCGCCAGCAGCTTGGAGTCCAACGGGGGGGCATACAATGAGCAGTTCTTC	TRBV5-1	NA	TRBD2	TRBJ2-1
CASSQNRQGARELFF	TGCGCCAGCAGCCAGAACCGGCAGGGGGCAAGAGAACTGTTTTTT	TRBV5-1	once	TRBD1	TRBJ1-4
CSVKTGGDSPLHF	TGCAGCGTTAAAACAGGGGGAGATTCACCCCTCCACTTT	TRBV29-1	NA	TRBD1	TRBJ1-6
CASSPGRGTSTDTQYF	TGTGCCAGCAGTCCGGGACGGGGGACTAGCACAGATACGCAGTATTTT	TRBV27	once	NA	TRBJ2-3
CASSLDTYNQPQHF	TGTGCCAGCAGCTTGGACACATACAATCAGCCCCAGCATTTT	TRBV13	few	NA	TRBJ1-5
CSVAPDRWNTEAFF	TGCAGCGTTGCTCCTGACAGATGGAACACTGAAGCTTTCTTT	TRBV29-1	NA	NA	TRBJ1-1
CASRTYSGQRSYEQYF	TGTGCCAGCCGAACTTATTCGGGACAGAGGTCCTACGAGCAGTACTTC	TRBV27	NA	TRBD1	TRBJ2-7
CASSTPGQFPYGYTF	TGCGCCAGTAGTACGCCGGGACAGTTCCCCTATGGCTACACCTTC	TRBV4-3	NA	TRBD1	TRBJ1-2
CASSDLRIATNEKLFF	TGTGCCAGCAGTGACTTAAGGATAGCAACTAATGAAAAACTGTTTTTT	TRBV6-4	NA	NA	TRBJ1-4
CASSLQPGQGAIEAFF	TGCGCCAGCAGCTTGCAGCCGGGACAGGGGGCTATTGAAGCTTTCTTT	TRBV5-1	NA	TRBD1	TRBJ1-1
CASSDLTGRRGHEQFF	TGTGCCAGCAGTGACCTCACCGGGAGAAGAGGACATGAGCAGTTCTTC	TRBV25-1	NA	NA	TRBJ2-1
CASSPLAGGPNTDTQYF	TGTGCCAGCAGCCCACTAGCGGGGGGGCCAAACACAGATACGCAGTATTTT	TRBV7-8	NA	TRBD2	TRBJ2-3
CASSLGAGTDTQYF	TGTGCCAGCAGCTTAGGAGCGGGAACAGATACGCAGTATTTT	TRBV7-2	NA	TRBD2	TRBJ2-3
CASSQEGGTSTDTQYF	TGCGCCAGCAGCCAAGAGGGCGGAACCAGCACAGATACGCAGTATTTT	TRBV4-1	NA	NA	TRBJ2-3
CATSRARGETQYF	TGTGCCACCAGCAGAGCTAGAGGGGAGACCCAGTACTTC	TRBV15	NA	NA	TRBJ2-5
CASSPNLSNNEQYF	TGTGCCAGCAGCCCCAACCTCAGTAACAACGAGCAGTACTTC	TRBV7-2	NA	NA	TRBJ2-7
CASSFRQGALDGYTF	TGTGCCAGTAGTTTCCGACAGGGGGCTCTGGATGGTTACACCTTC	TRBV19	NA	TRBD1	TRBJ1-2
CASSETTGNTIYF	TGTGCCAGTAGTGAGACAACTGGAAACACCATATATTTT	TRBV19	NA	NA	TRBJ1-3
CAWSVWRTAHEQYF	TGTGCCTGGAGTGTATGGCGAACTGCCCACGAGCAGTACTTC	TRBV30	NA	NA	TRBJ2-7
CASSLVPGQSTTALNGYTF	TGTGCCAGCAGCTTAGTTCCCGGACAGTCTACCACCGCGCTAAATGGCTACACCTTC	TRBV7-3	NA	NA	TRBJ1-2
CAWTNLGGTVRAFF	TGTGCCTGGACCAATCTCGGAGGAACAGTGCGCGCTTTCTTT	TRBV30	NA	NA	TRBJ1-1
CASSLVEAYTF	TGTGCCAGCAGCTTAGTTGAGGCTTACACCTTC	TRBV11-2	NA	NA	TRBJ1-2
CASSPPTQGNQPQHF	TGTGCCAGCTCACCACCGACTCAGGGTAATCAGCCCCAGCATTTT	TRBV18	few	NA	TRBJ1-5
CASSLRQGATNEKLFF	TGTGCCAGCAGCCTCCGACAGGGGGCAACTAATGAAAAACTGTTTTTT	TRBV7-6	NA	TRBD1	TRBJ1-4
CASSQDWTGTLSNYGYTF	TGTGCCAGCAGCCAAGATTGGACAGGGACCCTATCTAACTATGGCTACACCTTC	TRBV4-2	NA	TRBD1	TRBJ1-2
CASSLEAWREQFF	TGTGCCAGCAGCTTAGAAGCATGGCGGGAGCAGTTCTTC	TRBV11-2	NA	NA	TRBJ2-1
CASSPNRVSPLHF	TGTGCCAGCAGCCCTAACAGGGTTTCACCCCTCCACTTT	TRBV11-1	NA	NA	TRBJ1-6
CASSQDLQETYEQYF	TGCGCCAGCAGCCAAGATCTGCAAGAAACCTACGAGCAGTACTTC	TRBV4-1	NA	NA	TRBJ2-7
CASSPVGGGNTEAFF	TGTGCCAGCAGCCCCGTAGGGGGGGGGAACACTGAAGCTTTCTTT	TRBV5-6	once	NA	TRBJ1-1
CASSWGRPLTNEKLFF	TGTGCCAGTAGCTGGGGCAGGCCGTTAACTAATGAAAAACTGTTTTTT	TRBV19	NA	NA	TRBJ1-4
CASSQPGTLTGELFF	TGTGCCAGTAGTCAACCGGGGACATTGACCGGGGAGCTGTTTTTT	TRBV19	NA	NA	TRBJ2-2
CASEGAGEKLFF	TGTGCCAGTGAGGGGGCAGGGGAAAAACTGTTTTTT	TRBV7-9	NA	TRBD1	TRBJ1-4
CASSASSGSNSPLHF	TGTGCCAGCAGTGCCTCCTCCGGGTCCAATTCACCCCTCCACTTT	TRBV2	once	NA	TRBJ1-6
CASSLRANTEAFF	TGCGCCAGCAGCTTAAGGGCGAACACTGAAGCTTTCTTT	TRBV5-1	NA	NA	TRBJ1-1
CASTPPRTSGGEQFF	TGTGCCAGCACCCCCCCCCGCACTAGCGGGGGTGAGCAGTTCTTC	TRBV28	NA	TRBD2	TRBJ2-1
CASSQDSGLSGQYF	TGTGCCAGCAGCCAAGACAGCGGCCTGAGCGGGCAGTACTTC	TRBV14	once	NA	TRBJ2-7
CATSREFPGGGNTIYF	TGTGCCACCAGCAGAGAATTCCCAGGGGGCGGAAACACCATATATTTT	TRBV15	NA	TRBD1	TRBJ1-3
CASSPLTGYEQYF	TGTGCCAGCAGCCCTCTTACGGGCTACGAGCAGTACTTC	TRBV27	NA	NA	TRBJ2-7
CASSPWGETQYF	TGTGCCAGCAGCCCTTGGGGAGAGACCCAGTACTTC	TRBV12-1	NA	NA	TRBJ2-5
CATSRDGRGLSNQPQHF	TGTGCCACCAGCAGAGATGGGCGGGGTCTGAGCAATCAGCCCCAGCATTTT	TRBV15	NA	NA	TRBJ1-5